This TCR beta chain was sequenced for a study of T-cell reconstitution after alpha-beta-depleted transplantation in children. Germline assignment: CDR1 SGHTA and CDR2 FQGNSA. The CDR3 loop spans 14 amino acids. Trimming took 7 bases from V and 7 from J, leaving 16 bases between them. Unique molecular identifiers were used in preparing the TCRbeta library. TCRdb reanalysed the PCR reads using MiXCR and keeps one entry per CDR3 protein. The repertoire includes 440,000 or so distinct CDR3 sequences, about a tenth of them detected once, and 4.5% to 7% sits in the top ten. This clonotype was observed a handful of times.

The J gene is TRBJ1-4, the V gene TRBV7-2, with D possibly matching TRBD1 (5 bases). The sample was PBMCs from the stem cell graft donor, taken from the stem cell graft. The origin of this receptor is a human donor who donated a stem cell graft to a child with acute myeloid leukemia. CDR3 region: CASNPAGGGEKLFF. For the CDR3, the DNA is TGTGCCAGCAACCCCGCGGGTGGGGGTGAAAAACTGTTTTTT.